This T cell receptor (beta chain) came from a study of a mutant IDH1 vaccine in newly diagnosed glioma. Study details: Most had both radiotherapy and temozolomide beforehand; others had only one. Whole-study findings and limits: Alterations occurring in top peripheral T cell clonotypes seemed unrelated to pseudoprogression.

This clone was detected only a few times. What it binds is not known. This sample's time point: week 11, during vaccination. Every single dose of the vaccine, 300 ug of mutant IDH1 20-mer peptide, came with topical imiquimod. V gave up 6 bases and J gave up 4 bases, with 15 bases separating them. The CDR3 is made up of 14 amino acids. Germline-derived CDR1 and CDR2 are MDHEN and SYDVKM. The repertoire was sequenced with immunoSEQ multiplex PCR; TCRdb's copy has only in-frame clones and lacks some. The top ten clones hold roughly 3.5% of a sample with about 60,000 clones, around 80% of them seen once. The sample in question was PBMCs, obtained from a glioma patient whose treatment included an IDH1 peptide vaccine. This clonotype originated in a man in his thirties or forties with glioma. V usage is TRBV28 and J usage is TRBJ1-1; D is unresolved. CDR3: CASSLRTPGTEAFF. CDR3 in DNA: TGTGCCAGCAGCCTCAGGACCCCGGGCACTGAAGCTTTCTTT.